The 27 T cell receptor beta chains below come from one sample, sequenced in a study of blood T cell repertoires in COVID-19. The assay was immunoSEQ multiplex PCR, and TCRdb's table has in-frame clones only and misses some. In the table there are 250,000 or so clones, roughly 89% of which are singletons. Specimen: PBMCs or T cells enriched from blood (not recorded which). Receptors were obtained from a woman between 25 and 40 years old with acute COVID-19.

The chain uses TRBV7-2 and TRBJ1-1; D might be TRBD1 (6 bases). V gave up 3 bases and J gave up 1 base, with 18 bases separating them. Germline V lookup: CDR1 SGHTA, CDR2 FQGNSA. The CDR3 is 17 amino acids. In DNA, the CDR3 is TGTGCCAGCAGCTTGCTCGCCCTAGGGGGACCGAACACTGAAGCTTTCTTT. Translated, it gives CASSLLALGGPNTEAFF.

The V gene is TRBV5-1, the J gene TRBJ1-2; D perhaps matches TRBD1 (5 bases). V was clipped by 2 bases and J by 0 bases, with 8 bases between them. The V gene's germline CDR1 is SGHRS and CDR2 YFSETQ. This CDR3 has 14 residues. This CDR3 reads CASSFDSTNYGYTF. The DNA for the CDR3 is TGCGCCAGCAGCTTTGACAGTACTAACTATGGCTACACCTTC. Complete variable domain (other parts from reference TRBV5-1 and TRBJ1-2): KAGVTQTPRYLIKTRGQQVTLSCSPISGHRSVSWYQQTPGQGLQFLFEYFSETQRNKGNFPGRFSGRQFSNSRSEMNVSTLELGDSALYLCASSFDSTNYGYTFGSGTRLTVV.

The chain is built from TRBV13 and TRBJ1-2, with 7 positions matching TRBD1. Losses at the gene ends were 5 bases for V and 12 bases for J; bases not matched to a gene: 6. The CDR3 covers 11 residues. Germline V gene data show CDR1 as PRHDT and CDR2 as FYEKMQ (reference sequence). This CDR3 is CASSAGTADTF. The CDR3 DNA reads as TGTGCCAGCAGCGCCGGGACAGCGGACACCTTC.

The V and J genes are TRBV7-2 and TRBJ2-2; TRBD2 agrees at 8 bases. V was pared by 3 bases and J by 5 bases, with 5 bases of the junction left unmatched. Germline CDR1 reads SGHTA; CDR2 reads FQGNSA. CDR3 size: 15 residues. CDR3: CASSLLLADTGELFF. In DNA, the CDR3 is TGTGCCAGCAGCTTGCTACTAGCGGATACCGGGGAGCTGTTTTTT.

CDR3 in DNA: TGTGCCAGCACGACTAGCGGGGGGGATGAGCAGTTCTTC. Amino acid sequence: CASTTSGGDEQFF. The chain is built from TRBV12-3 or TRBV12-4 and TRBJ2-1; 14 nucleotides agree with TRBD2. The CDR3 contains 13 residues. V lost 7 bases, J lost 8 bases, and 1 base stayed unmatched.

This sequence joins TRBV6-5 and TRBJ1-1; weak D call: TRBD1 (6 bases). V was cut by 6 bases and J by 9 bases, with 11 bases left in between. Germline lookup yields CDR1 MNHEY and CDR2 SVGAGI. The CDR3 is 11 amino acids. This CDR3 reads CASRSQGKAFF. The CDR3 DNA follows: TGTGCCAGCAGGTCACAGGGTAAAGCTTTCTTT.

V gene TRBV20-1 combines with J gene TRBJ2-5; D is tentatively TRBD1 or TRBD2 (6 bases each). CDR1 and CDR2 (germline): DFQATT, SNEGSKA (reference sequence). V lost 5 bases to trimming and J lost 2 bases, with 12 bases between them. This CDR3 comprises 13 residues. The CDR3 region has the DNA TGCAGTGCTGGTGGAGGGGGTCAAGAGACCCAGTACTTC. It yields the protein CSAGGGGQETQYF.

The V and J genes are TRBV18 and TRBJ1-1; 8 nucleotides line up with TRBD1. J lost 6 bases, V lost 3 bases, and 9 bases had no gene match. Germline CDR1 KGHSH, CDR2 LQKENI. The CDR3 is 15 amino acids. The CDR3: CASSPGQAVRAEAFF. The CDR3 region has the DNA TGTGCCAGCTCACCGGGACAGGCGGTTCGGGCTGAAGCTTTCTTT.

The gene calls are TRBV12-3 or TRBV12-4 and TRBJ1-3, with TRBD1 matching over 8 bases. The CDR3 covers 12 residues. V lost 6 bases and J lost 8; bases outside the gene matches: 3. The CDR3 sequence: CASRQGADTIYF. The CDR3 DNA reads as TGTGCCAGCAGGCAGGGGGCGGACACCATATATTTT.

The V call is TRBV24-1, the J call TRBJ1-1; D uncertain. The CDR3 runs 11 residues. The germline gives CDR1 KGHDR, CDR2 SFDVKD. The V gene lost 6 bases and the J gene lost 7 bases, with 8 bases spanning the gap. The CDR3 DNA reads TGTGCCACCAGTTCGGGAAATGAAGCTTTCTTT. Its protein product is CATSSGNEAFF.

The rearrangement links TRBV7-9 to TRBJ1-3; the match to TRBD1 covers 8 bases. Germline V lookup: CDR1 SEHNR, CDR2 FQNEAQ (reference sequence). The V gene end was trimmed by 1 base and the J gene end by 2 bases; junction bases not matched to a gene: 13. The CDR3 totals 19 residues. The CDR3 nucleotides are TGTGCCAGCAGCTTAGTAATCTCGCTACGGACAGGGACTGGAAACACCATATATTTT. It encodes CASSLVISLRTGTGNTIYF.

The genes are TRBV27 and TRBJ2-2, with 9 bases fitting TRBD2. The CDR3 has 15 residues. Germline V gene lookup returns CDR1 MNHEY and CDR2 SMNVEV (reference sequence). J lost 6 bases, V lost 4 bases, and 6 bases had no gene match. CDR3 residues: CASSSLERGAGELFF. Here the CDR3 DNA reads TGTGCCAGCAGTTCATTGGAGCGGGGGGCCGGGGAGCTGTTTTTT.

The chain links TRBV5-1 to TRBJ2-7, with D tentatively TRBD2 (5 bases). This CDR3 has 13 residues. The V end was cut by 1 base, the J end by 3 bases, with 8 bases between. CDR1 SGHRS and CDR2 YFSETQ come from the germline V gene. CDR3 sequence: CASSLPGFYEQYF. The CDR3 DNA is TGCGCCAGCAGCTTGCCGGGATTCTACGAGCAGTACTTC.

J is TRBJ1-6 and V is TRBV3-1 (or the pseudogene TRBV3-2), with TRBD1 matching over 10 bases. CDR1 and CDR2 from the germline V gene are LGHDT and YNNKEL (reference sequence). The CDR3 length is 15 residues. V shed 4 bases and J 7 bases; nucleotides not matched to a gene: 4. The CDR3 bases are TGTGCCAGCAGCCGGGGACAGGGGCTCAATTCACCCCTCCACTTT. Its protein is CASSRGQGLNSPLHF.

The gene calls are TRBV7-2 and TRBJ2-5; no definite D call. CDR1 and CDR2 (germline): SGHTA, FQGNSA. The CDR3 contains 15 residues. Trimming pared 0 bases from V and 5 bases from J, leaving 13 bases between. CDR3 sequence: CASSLARAGRETQYF. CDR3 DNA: TGTGCCAGCAGCTTAGCAAGAGCAGGCCGGGAGACCCAGTACTTC.

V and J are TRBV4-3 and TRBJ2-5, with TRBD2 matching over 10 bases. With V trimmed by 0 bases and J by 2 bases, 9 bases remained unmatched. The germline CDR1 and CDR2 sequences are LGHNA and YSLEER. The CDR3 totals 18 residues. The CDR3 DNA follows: TGCGCCAGCAGCCAAGAAATATTAACTAGCGGGGATCAAGAGACCCAGTACTTC. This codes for CASSQEILTSGDQETQYF.

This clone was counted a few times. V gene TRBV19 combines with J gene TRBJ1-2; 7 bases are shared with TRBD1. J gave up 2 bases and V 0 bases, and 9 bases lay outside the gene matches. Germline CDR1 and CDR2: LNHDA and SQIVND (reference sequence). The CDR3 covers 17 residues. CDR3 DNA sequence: TGTGCCAGTAGTATAGATACCGACAGGGTGCGCAACTATGGCTACACCTTC. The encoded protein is CASSIDTDRVRNYGYTF.

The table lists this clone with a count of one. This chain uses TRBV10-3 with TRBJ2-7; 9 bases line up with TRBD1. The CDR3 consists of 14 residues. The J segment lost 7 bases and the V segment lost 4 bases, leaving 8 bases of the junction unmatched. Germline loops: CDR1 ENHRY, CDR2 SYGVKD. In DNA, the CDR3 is TGTGCCATCAGTGCCGGGGACAGGGTGGAGGAGCAGTACTTC. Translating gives CAISAGDRVEEQYF.

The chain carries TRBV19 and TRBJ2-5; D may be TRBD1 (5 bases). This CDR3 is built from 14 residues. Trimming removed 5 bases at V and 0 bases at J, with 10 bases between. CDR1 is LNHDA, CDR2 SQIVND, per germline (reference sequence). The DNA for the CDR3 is TGTGCCAGTAGTTCAGGGCCCTACCAAGAGACCCAGTACTTC. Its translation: CASSSGPYQETQYF.

The DNA for the CDR3 is TGTGCCAGCTCACCCGACAGGGGATACTATGGCTACACCTTC. As protein: CASSPDRGYYGYTF. The V call is TRBV18, the J call TRBJ1-2; 8 positions agree with TRBD1. Germline CDR1 is KGHSH and CDR2 is LQKENI. Trimming took 3 bases from V and 3 from J; bases not matched to a gene: 3. The CDR3 has 14 residues.

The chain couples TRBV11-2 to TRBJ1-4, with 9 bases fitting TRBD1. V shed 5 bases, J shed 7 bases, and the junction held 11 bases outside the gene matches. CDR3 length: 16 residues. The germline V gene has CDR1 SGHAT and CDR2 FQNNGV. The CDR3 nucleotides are TGTGCCAGCAGCGCAACAACCGGGACAGGGTTTGAAAAACTGTTTTTT. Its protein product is CASSATTGTGFEKLFF.

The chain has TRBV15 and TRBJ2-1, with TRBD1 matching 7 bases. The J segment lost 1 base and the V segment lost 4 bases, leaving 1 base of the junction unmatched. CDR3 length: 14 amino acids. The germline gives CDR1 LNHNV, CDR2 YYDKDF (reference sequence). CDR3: CATSTGQSYNEQFF. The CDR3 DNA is TGTGCCACCAGCACGGGACAGTCCTACAATGAGCAGTTCTTC.

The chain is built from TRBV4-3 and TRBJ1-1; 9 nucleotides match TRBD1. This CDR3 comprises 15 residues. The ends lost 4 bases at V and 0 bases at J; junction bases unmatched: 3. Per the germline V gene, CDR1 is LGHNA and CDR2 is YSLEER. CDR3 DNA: TGCGCCAGCAGCCTCGACAGGGGGTTGAACACTGAAGCTTTCTTT. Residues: CASSLDRGLNTEAFF.

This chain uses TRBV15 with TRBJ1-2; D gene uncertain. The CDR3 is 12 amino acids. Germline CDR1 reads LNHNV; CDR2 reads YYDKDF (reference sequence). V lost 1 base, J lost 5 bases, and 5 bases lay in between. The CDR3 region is CATSRGPYGYTF. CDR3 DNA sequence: TGTGCCACCAGCAGAGGTCCGTATGGCTACACCTTC.

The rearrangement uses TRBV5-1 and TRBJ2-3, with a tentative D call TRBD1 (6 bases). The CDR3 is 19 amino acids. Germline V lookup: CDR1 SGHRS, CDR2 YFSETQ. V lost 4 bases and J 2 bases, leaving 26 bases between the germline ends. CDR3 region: CASSTEGAGASVFTDTQYF. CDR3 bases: TGCGCCAGCAGCACCGAGGGCGCAGGGGCCTCTGTGTTCACAGATACGCAGTATTTT.

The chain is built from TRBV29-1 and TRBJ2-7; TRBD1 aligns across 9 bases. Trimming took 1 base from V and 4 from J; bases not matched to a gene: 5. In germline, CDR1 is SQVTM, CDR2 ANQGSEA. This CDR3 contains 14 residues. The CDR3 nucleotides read TGCAGCGTTGAAGTTGGGGACAGGGAATACGAGCAGTACTTC. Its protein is CSVEVGDREYEQYF.

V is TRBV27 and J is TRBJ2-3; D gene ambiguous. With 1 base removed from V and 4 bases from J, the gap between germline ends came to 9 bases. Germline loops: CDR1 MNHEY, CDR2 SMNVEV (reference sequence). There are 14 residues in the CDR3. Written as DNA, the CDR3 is TGTGCCAGCAGTTTATTCTTGTTAGCAGATACGCAGTATTTT. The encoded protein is CASSLFLLADTQYF.